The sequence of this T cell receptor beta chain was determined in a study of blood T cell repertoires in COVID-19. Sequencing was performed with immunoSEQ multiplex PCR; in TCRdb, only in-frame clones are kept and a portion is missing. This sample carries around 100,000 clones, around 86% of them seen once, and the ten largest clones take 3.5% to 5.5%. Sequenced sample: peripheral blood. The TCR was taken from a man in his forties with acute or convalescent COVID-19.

The CDR3 region has the DNA TGTGCCATCAGCAGACCGGCGGGGGCCGGTGACGCAGATACGCAGTATTTT. This encodes CAISRPAGAGDADTQYF. The chain is built from TRBV10-3 and TRBJ2-3; D possibly corresponds to TRBD2 (7 bases). The V end was cut by 6 bases, the J end by 4 bases, with 23 bases between. Germline CDR1 is ENHRY and CDR2 is SYGVKD. The CDR3 is 17 residues long.